This entry lists 30 T cell receptor beta chains sequenced from one sample in a study of blood T cell repertoires in COVID-19. This table comes from immunoSEQ multiplex PCR, and its TCRdb copy is limited to in-frame clones, with some not included. The repertoire holds approximately 250,000 clones, with around 89% as singletons. Sequencing used PBMCs or T cells enriched from blood (not recorded which). These receptor sequences come from a woman in her forties with acute COVID-19.

The chain uses TRBV6-5 and TRBJ1-2; D perhaps matches TRBD1 (5 bases). The CDR3 has 14 residues. Germline V CDR1 and CDR2: MNHEY, SVGAGI. The V gene lost 7 bases and the J gene lost 8 bases, with 20 bases spanning the gap. The CDR3 sequence is CASIPGGALGGYTF. CDR3 nucleotide sequence: TGTGCCAGCATTCCCGGCGGGGCTCTGGGGGGCTACACCTTC.

V and J are TRBV5-1 and TRBJ1-4; unclear D gene. Per germline, CDR1 SGHRS and CDR2 YFSETQ. V dropped 0 bases and J dropped 5 bases, with 17 bases sitting between them. This CDR3 spans 17 amino acids. This CDR3 reads CASSLDNMGGRNEKLFF. The CDR3 coding sequence is TGCGCCAGCAGCTTGGATAATATGGGAGGAAGAAATGAAAAACTGTTTTTT.

The chain couples TRBV7-2 to TRBJ2-3, with 8 bases fitting TRBD1. The CDR3 totals 15 residues. After removal of 5 bases from V and 4 bases from J, the junction contained 8 bases not matched to a gene. The germline CDR1 and CDR2 sequences are SGHTA and FQGNSA. DNA for the CDR3: TGTGCCAGCAGCACACGACAGGGGCGGGCAGATACGCAGTATTTT. This sequence encodes CASSTRQGRADTQYF.

The rearrangement joins TRBV6-2 or TRBV6-3 to TRBJ2-1; 8 positions agree with TRBD2. The V gene end was trimmed by 6 bases and the J gene end by 15 bases; junction bases not matched to a gene: 13. CDR1 is MNHEY and CDR2 is SVGEGT in the germline V gene. The CDR3 covers 13 residues. CDR3 residues: CASSPRREGGRFF. Here the CDR3 DNA reads TGTGCCAGCAGCCCCCGCCGGGAGGGGGGACGGTTCTTC.

This clone came up once. The chain has TRBV12-3 or TRBV12-4 and TRBJ2-7; D remains unclear. The CDR3 length is 11 residues. DNA of the CDR3: TGTGCAACTTCTCTACTATACGAGCAGTACGTC. This translates into CATSLLYEQYV.

The chain uses TRBV12-3 or TRBV12-4 and TRBJ1-2; 7 nucleotides match TRBD1. CDR3 size: 13 residues. The trim removed 1 base at V and 8 bases at J, leaving 4 bases unmatched. CDR3 coding DNA: TGTGCCAGCAGTTTAGTAGGGGGCTGGGGCTACACCTTC. Protein: CASSLVGGWGYTF.

The chain's CDR3 is CASSGGGPRAYNEQFF. The DNA for the CDR3 is TGTGCCAGCAGCGGAGGGGGCCCAAGGGCCTACAATGAGCAGTTCTTC. The chain couples TRBV5-6 to TRBJ2-1; D is perhaps TRBD1 (7 bases). The CDR3 is made up of 16 amino acids. The V end was cut by 4 bases, the J end by 2 bases, with 16 bases between. Germline CDR1 and CDR2: SGHDT and YYEEEE.

V usage is TRBV2 and J usage is TRBJ1-5; D not resolved. Germline V CDR1 and CDR2: SNHLY, FYNNEI. Trimming removed 0 bases from V and 4 bases from J, with 10 bases in between. The CDR3 has 15 amino acids. CDR3 protein: CASSEALPVNQPQHF. The CDR3 DNA follows: TGTGCCAGCAGTGAAGCGCTTCCGGTAAATCAGCCCCAGCATTTT.

This chain links TRBV5-1 with TRBJ2-7; 8 bases match TRBD1. This CDR3 spans 13 amino acids. J lost 7 bases, V lost 4 bases, and 7 bases had no gene match. Germline V gene lookup returns CDR1 SGHRS and CDR2 YFSETQ. The CDR3 sequence: CASSGQGTVEQYF. In DNA, the CDR3 is TGCGCCAGCAGCGGACAGGGTACGGTTGAGCAGTACTTC.

The rearrangement uses TRBV7-2 and TRBJ2-7; 9 bases fit TRBD1. The germline CDR1 and CDR2 sequences are SGHTA and FQGNSA. Trimming removed 3 bases from V and 2 bases from J; junction bases left unmatched: 2. This CDR3 has 14 residues. In DNA form, the CDR3 reads TGTGCCAGCAGCTTCGACAGGGGGACCTACGAGCAGTACTTC. Protein product: CASSFDRGTYEQYF.

This clone was seen only once. J is TRBJ2-5 and V is TRBV6-5; D call uncertain. V gave up 4 bases and J gave up 5 bases, with 8 bases separating them. Germline values: CDR1 MNHEY, CDR2 SVGAGI. The CDR3 has 12 amino acids. The CDR3 sequence: CASSFDWETQYF. The CDR3 DNA reads TGTGCCAGCAGTTTTGACTGGGAGACCCAGTACTTC.

The chain is built from TRBV5-6 and TRBJ1-1; D not resolved. Germline CDR1 and CDR2: SGHDT and YYEEEE. CDR3 length: 15 residues. V was pared by 2 bases and J by 5 bases, with 16 bases between. In DNA, the CDR3 is TGTGCCAGCAGCTTACTCGGAGAGGGAGAGACTGAAGCTTTCTTT. It codes for CASSLLGEGETEAFF.

The V gene is TRBV30, the J gene TRBJ1-6; D not certain. Germline V gives CDR1 GTSNPN, CDR2 SVGIG (reference sequence). V lost 3 bases and J lost 0, with 6 bases in between. CDR3 size: 14 residues. The CDR3 loop reads CAWSGISYNSPLHF. The CDR3 nucleotides read TGTGCCTGGAGCGGGATCTCCTATAATTCACCCCTCCACTTT.

The J gene is TRBJ1-2, the V gene TRBV2, with D unclear. The CDR3 length is 12 residues. CDR1 is SNHLY, CDR2 FYNNEI, per germline. The V and J ends lost 7 bases and 1 base respectively, with 7 bases between them. The CDR3 sequence is CASNMINYGYTF. CDR3 DNA: TGTGCCAGCAACATGATTAACTATGGCTACACCTTC.

The chain carries TRBV5-8 and TRBJ1-4; perhaps TRBD1 as D (6 bases). The germline V gene has CDR1 SGHTS and CDR2 YDEGEE. This CDR3 region has 15 residues. Trimming took off 3 bases at V and 0 bases at J, with 9 bases between the two ends. CDR3 nucleotide sequence: TGTGCCAGCAGCTGGGGGCGGGCAACTAATGAAAAACTGTTTTTT. This encodes CASSWGRATNEKLFF.

V gene TRBV18 combines with J gene TRBJ2-7, with 7 bases identical to TRBD1. The CDR3 is made up of 15 amino acids. Per the germline V gene, CDR1 is KGHSH and CDR2 is LQKENI. Germline trimming cut 5 bases from V and 0 bases from J; bases unmatched to any gene: 7. CDR3 protein: CASSSRQGSSYEQYF. Written as DNA, the CDR3 is TGTGCCAGCTCATCGCGACAGGGTAGCTCCTACGAGCAGTACTTC.

V usage is TRBV19 and J usage is TRBJ1-5, with D unresolved. V lost 7 bases to trimming and J lost 6 bases, with 16 bases between them. The CDR3 is 14 amino acids. The germline V gene has CDR1 LNHDA and CDR2 SQIVND (reference sequence). The CDR3 reads CASTEAQRGQPQHF. The CDR3 nucleotides read TGTGCCAGTACTGAGGCGCAGCGGGGTCAGCCCCAGCATTTT. The entire variable domain, with the rest obtained from reference TRBV19 and TRBJ1-5, is as follows: DGGITQSPKYLFRKEGQNVTLSCEQNLNHDAMYWYRQDPGQGLRLIYYSQIVNDFQKGDIAEGYSVSREKKESFPLTVTSAQKNPTAFYLCASTEAQRGQPQHFGDGTRLSIL.

The rearrangement joins TRBV7-9 to TRBJ2-5; 11 bases map to TRBD2. CDR3 length equals 19 residues. Germline V gene lookup returns CDR1 SEHNR and CDR2 FQNEAQ (reference sequence). Losses at the gene ends were 3 bases for V and 1 base for J; bases not matched to a gene: 13. The CDR3 coding sequence is TGTGCCAGCAGCTTTAGCGGGAGGGCCGGGTTCCTTGGCCAAGAGACCCAGTACTTC. Translation: CASSFSGRAGFLGQETQYF.

This rearrangement joins TRBV15 to TRBJ2-5; possible D gene TRBD2, 5 bases. Germline V gene data show CDR1 as LNHNV and CDR2 as YYDKDF (reference sequence). The CDR3 runs to 13 residues. Trimming removed 3 bases at V and 1 base at J, with 6 bases between. CDR3: CATSRDFQETQYF. The CDR3 DNA is TGTGCCACCAGCAGGGACTTCCAAGAGACCCAGTACTTC.

The genes are TRBV6-5 and TRBJ1-5; 7 nucleotides match TRBD1. Per the germline V gene, CDR1 is MNHEY and CDR2 is SVGAGI. This CDR3 region has 15 residues. V dropped 0 bases and J dropped 6; count of bases not matched to a gene: 5. CDR3 nucleotides: TGTGCCAGCAGTTACTCGTCAGGGGGTGGTCAGCCCCAGCATTTT. Its protein is CASSYSSGGGQPQHF.

For the CDR3, the DNA is TGTGCCAGTAGTGTCGGAGAGGGGGACATTCAGTACTTC. Translated: CASSVGEGDIQYF. The chain carries TRBV19 and TRBJ2-4; D might be TRBD1 (6 bases). CDR3 length: 13 residues. Trimming cost V 5 bases and J 8 bases, with 13 bases left between them. Looked up from germline, CDR1 is LNHDA and CDR2 is SQIVND (reference sequence).

V is TRBV12-5 and J is TRBJ1-2; D remains unclear. The CDR3 has 17 residues. Germline CDR1 and CDR2: LGHNT and FRNRAP. V shed 4 bases and J shed 4 bases, with 22 bases lying between them. In nucleotides, the CDR3 is TGTGCTAGTGGTTCCCCTCAACGCGACAAACCCGGCTATGGCTACACCTTC. Translating it yields CASGSPQRDKPGYGYTF.

This chain links TRBV6-4 with TRBJ2-1; 11 nucleotides agree with TRBD2. Per germline, CDR1 MRHNA and CDR2 SNTAGT. The CDR3 length is 15 residues. V dropped 2 bases and J dropped 8; count of bases not matched to a gene: 5. The CDR3 region is CASSDRGLAGDEQFF. DNA for the CDR3: TGTGCCAGCAGTGACCGCGGACTAGCGGGCGATGAGCAGTTCTTC.

This sequence joins TRBV7-6 and TRBJ2-3; possibly TRBD2 for D (7 bases). V lost 5 bases and J 3 bases, leaving 18 bases between the germline ends. This CDR3 is built from 16 residues. Germline V gives CDR1 SGHVS, CDR2 FNYEAQ. The CDR3 loop reads CASSPLGGGGTDTQYF. The CDR3 DNA sequence: TGTGCCAGCAGCCCCCTGGGGGGCGGGGGTACAGATACGCAGTATTTT. The full variable domain, rest sourced from reference TRBV7-6 and TRBJ2-3, is GAGVSQSPRYKVTKRGQDVALRCDPISGHVSLYWYRQALGQGPEFLTYFNYEAQQDKSGLPNDRFSAERPEGSISTLTIQRTEQRDSAMYRCASSPLGGGGTDTQYFGPGTRLTVL.

The count of this clone is one. J is TRBJ1-6 and V is TRBV6-5; 12 bases line up with TRBD1. The J segment lost 7 bases and the V segment lost 2 bases, leaving 3 bases of the junction unmatched. CDR3 length: 16 amino acids. The germline gives CDR1 MNHEY, CDR2 SVGAGI. The CDR3 region is CASSYGTGGLNSPLHF. The CDR3 nucleotides read TGTGCCAGCAGTTACGGGACAGGGGGCTTAAATTCACCCCTCCACTTT.

DNA for the CDR3: TGTGCCAGCAGCTACTACCAAGGGGGAAATTCACCCCTCCACTTT. Protein sequence: CASSYYQGGNSPLHF. The chain employs TRBV7-2 and TRBJ1-6; D may be TRBD1 (6 bases). This CDR3 comprises 15 residues. Germline CDR1 reads SGHTA; CDR2 reads FQGNSA. V lost 4 bases and J lost 7, with 14 bases in between.

This clone occurred once. The J gene is TRBJ2-3, the V gene TRBV10-3; tentative D call: TRBD2 (7 bases). From germline, CDR1 is ENHRY and CDR2 SYGVKD. This CDR3 is built from 16 residues. V was trimmed by 1 base and J by 3 bases, leaving 14 bases between them. CDR3 sequence (DNA): TGTGCCATCAGTGAGTACCCGGGGGGCAATACAGATACGCAGTATTTT. It codes for CAISEYPGGNTDTQYF.

The rearrangement joins TRBV11-2 to TRBJ2-1; a weak D match, TRBD2 (5 bases). Germline-derived CDR1 and CDR2 are SGHAT and FQNNGV. CDR3 length: 17 amino acids. The V and J ends lost 2 bases and 0 bases respectively, with 14 bases between them. The CDR3 sequence is CASSLTRGLGSYNEQFF. CDR3 bases: TGTGCCAGCAGCTTAACCCGAGGGCTGGGCTCCTACAATGAGCAGTTCTTC.

The rearrangement joins TRBV11-3 to TRBJ2-1, with D possibly being TRBD2 (5 bases). The germline V and J ends were trimmed by 0 bases and 4 bases, with 16 bases remaining between them. CDR1 is SGHNT and CDR2 is YENEEA in the germline V gene. The CDR3 is made up of 17 amino acids. The CDR3 protein is CASSLDRLGRPYNEQFF. In nucleotides, the CDR3 is TGTGCCAGCAGCTTAGATCGACTGGGGAGACCATACAATGAGCAGTTCTTC. The whole variable domain, remainder taken from reference TRBV11-3 and TRBJ2-1, is EAGVVQSPRYKIIEKKQPVAFWCNPISGHNTLYWYLQNLGQGPELLIRYENEEAVDDSQLPKDRFSAERLKGVDSTLKIQPAELGDSAVYLCASSLDRLGRPYNEQFFGPGTRLTVL.

The chain combines TRBV15 with TRBJ2-3; a possible D gene is TRBD2 (5 bases). Trimming removed 3 bases at V and 8 bases at J, with 24 bases between. CDR1 LNHNV and CDR2 YYDKDF come from the germline V gene (reference sequence). CDR3 size: 17 residues. The CDR3 loop reads CATSSGRPGFSDGTQYF. Written as DNA, the CDR3 is TGTGCCACCAGCAGCGGCAGGCCGGGATTTTCGGACGGTACGCAGTATTTT.